Below are 7 T cell receptor beta chains sequenced from a single sample in a study of T cells in Graves' hyperthyroidism and ophthalmopathy (dated by TCRdb to about 2019). Library creation used multiplex PCR. The listed sequencing device is Illumina HiSeq 2000. TCR beta CDR3 regions were amplified from RNA transcripts. A first-round RT-PCR of the TCR CDR3 used the HTBI primer set with the Qiagen OneStep RT-PCR kit. TCRdb ran its own pipeline on the public reads, namely fastp trimming at Q25 and MiXCR clone calling, and kept in-frame beta chains. Each entry merges the rows of one CDR3 protein and shows their most common DNA and genes. The sample data list approximately 400,000 distinct CDR3 sequences, and around 16% of these were observed just once. The leading ten clones occupy roughly 7.7% of the sample. The material sequenced was blood. The receptors were sampled from a woman aged 18 to 35 with Graves' hyperthyroidism.

This clonotype was found a few times. V is TRBV30 and J is TRBJ2-5; perhaps TRBD2 as D (6 bases). With 5 bases removed from V and 8 bases from J, the gap between germline ends came to 21 bases. There are 14 residues in the CDR3. Germline V gene sequence: CDR1 GTSNPN, CDR2 SVGIG (reference sequence). CDR3 sequence reads: CAWGTRGTLSTQYF. DNA of the CDR3: TGTGCCTGGGGTACTCGGGGGACCCTTAGCACCCAGTACTTC.

There are many counts of this clonotype. The chain links TRBV5-1 to TRBJ1-1; TRBD1 aligns across 7 bases. This CDR3 has 14 residues. Germline lookup yields CDR1 SGHRS and CDR2 YFSETQ. The trim removed 5 bases at V and 5 bases at J, leaving 9 bases unmatched. This chain's CDR3 is CASRADRVRTEAFF. In DNA, the CDR3 is TGCGCCAGCAGAGCCGACAGGGTAAGAACTGAAGCTTTCTTT.

At least ten counts were recorded for this clonotype. The chain uses TRBV12-3 or TRBV12-4 and TRBJ1-2; 7 bases map to TRBD1. This CDR3 spans 14 amino acids. V was pared by 6 bases and J by 4 bases, with 8 bases of the junction left unmatched. The CDR3 region is CASSLGQKFYGYTF. CDR3 bases: TGTGCCAGCAGCCTGGGACAGAAATTCTATGGCTACACCTTC.

V gene TRBV2 combines with J gene TRBJ1-2; 8 bases are shared with TRBD1. Trimming took 5 bases from V and 4 from J; bases not matched to a gene: 9. Looked up from germline, CDR1 is SNHLY and CDR2 is FYNNEI. The CDR3 length is 15 residues. In DNA form, the CDR3 reads TGTGCCAGCAGTCCGGACAGGGACAGCTCCTATGGCTACACCTTC. Protein: CASSPDRDSSYGYTF. The full variable domain, rest sourced from reference TRBV2 and TRBJ1-2, is EPEVTQTPSHQVTQMGQEVILRCVPISNHLYFYWYRQILGQKVEFLVSFYNNEISEKSEIFDDQFSVERPDGSNFTLKIRSTKLEDSAMYFCASSPDRDSSYGYTFGSGTRLTVV.

This chain joins TRBV5-1 and TRBJ1-1; D is possibly TRBD1 (5 bases). CDR3 length equals 14 residues. The ends were cut back, 0 bases at V and 9 bases at J, with 15 bases in the middle. Germline V CDR1 and CDR2: SGHRS, YFSETQ. CDR3 nucleotide sequence: TGCGCCAGCAGCTTGGCCGTTGGAGGGGCGCAAGCTTTCTTT. This sequence encodes CASSLAVGGAQAFF. The entire variable domain, with the rest obtained from reference TRBV5-1 and TRBJ1-1, is as follows: KAGVTQTPRYLIKTRGQQVTLSCSPISGHRSVSWYQQTPGQGLQFLFEYFSETQRNKGNFPGRFSGRQFSNSRSEMNVSTLELGDSALYLCASSLAVGGAQAFFGQGTRLTVV.

This clonotype was recorded at least ten times. The gene calls are TRBV28 and TRBJ1-5; D is ambiguous. V shed 5 bases and J shed 2 bases, with 13 bases lying between them. This CDR3 comprises 15 residues. Germline-derived CDR1 and CDR2 are MDHEN and SYDVKM. The CDR3 sequence: CASSTHPRGNQPQHF. In DNA form, the CDR3 reads TGTGCCAGCAGTACTCACCCGCGGGGCAATCAGCCCCAGCATTTT.

This clonotype came up many times. The J gene is TRBJ2-1, the V gene TRBV27; the match to TRBD1 covers 9 bases. Trimming took 6 bases from V and 7 from J; bases not matched to a gene: 10. Germline V gives CDR1 MNHEY, CDR2 SMNVEV (reference sequence). The CDR3 runs to 15 residues. In DNA form, the CDR3 reads TGTGCCAGCAGACAGCCATGGACAGGGGAGAATGAGCAGTTCTTC. Its protein product is CASRQPWTGENEQFF.